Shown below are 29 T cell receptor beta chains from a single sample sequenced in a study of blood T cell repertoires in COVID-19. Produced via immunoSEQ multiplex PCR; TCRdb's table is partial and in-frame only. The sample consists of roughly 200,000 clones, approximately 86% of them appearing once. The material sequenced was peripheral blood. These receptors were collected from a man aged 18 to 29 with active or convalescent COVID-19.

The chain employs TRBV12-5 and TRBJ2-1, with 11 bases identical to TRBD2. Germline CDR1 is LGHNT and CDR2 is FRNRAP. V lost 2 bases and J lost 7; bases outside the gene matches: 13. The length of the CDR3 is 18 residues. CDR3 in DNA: TGTGCTAGTGGTTTGTCTATTAACCCGGGACTAGCGGCTAATGAGCAGTTCTTC. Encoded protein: CASGLSINPGLAANEQFF. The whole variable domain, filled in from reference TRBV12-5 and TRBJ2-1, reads DARVTQTPRHKVTEMGQEVTMRCQPILGHNTVFWYRQTMMQGLELLAYFRNRAPLDDSGMPKDRFSAEMPDATLATLKIQPSEPRDSAVYFCASGLSINPGLAANEQFFGPGTRLTVL.

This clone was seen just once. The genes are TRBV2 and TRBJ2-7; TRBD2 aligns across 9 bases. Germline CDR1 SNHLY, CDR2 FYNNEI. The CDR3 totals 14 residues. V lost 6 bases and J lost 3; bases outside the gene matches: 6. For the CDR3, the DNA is TGTGCCAGCAGCCGACTAGCGGACAACTACGAGCAGTACTTC. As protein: CASSRLADNYEQYF.

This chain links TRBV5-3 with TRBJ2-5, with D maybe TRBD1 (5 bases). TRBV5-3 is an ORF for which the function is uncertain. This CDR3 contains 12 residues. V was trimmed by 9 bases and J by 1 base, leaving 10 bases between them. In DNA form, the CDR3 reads TGTGCCACGCAGGGAAGCCAAGAGACCCAGTACTTC. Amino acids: CATQGSQETQYF.

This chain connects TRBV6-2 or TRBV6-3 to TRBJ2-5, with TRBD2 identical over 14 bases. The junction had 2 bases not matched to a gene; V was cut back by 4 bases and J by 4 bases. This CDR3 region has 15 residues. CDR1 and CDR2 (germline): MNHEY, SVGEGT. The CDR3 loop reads CASSSGLAGAETQYF. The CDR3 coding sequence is TGTGCCAGCAGTTCGGGACTAGCGGGAGCAGAGACCCAGTACTTC.

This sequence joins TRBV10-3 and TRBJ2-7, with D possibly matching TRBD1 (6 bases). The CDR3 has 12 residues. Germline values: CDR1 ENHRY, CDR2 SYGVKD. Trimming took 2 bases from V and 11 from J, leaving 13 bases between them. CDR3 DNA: TGTGCCATCAGTGAGCTAGGGGACACTGAGTACTTC. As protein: CAISELGDTEYF.

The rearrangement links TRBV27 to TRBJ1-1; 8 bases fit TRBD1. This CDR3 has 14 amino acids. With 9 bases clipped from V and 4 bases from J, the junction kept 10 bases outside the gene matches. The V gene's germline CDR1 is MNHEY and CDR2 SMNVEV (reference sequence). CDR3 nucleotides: TGTGCCAGTTCATTTCGGACAGGGCTCACTGAAGCTTTCTTT. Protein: CASSFRTGLTEAFF.

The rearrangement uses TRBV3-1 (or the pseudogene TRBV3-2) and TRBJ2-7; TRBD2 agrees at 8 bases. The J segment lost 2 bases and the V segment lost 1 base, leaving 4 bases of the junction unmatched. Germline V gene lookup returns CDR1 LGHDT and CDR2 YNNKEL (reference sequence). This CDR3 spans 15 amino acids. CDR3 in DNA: TGTGCCAGCAGCCAAGTCAGCGGGAGTCCCTACGAGCAGTACTTC. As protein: CASSQVSGSPYEQYF.

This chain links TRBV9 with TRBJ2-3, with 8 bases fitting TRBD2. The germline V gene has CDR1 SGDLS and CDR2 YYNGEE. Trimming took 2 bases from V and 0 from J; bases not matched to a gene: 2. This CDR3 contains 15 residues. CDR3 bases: TGTGCCAGCAGCGTTAGCGGGGCTAGCACAGATACGCAGTATTTT. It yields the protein CASSVSGASTDTQYF.

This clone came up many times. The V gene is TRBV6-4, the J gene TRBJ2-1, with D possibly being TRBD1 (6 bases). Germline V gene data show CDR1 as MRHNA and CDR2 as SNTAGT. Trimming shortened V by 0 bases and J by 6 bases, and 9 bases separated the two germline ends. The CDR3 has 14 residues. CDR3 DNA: TGTGCCAGCAGTGACTCGTTAGGGGGCAATGAGCAGTTCTTC. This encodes CASSDSLGGNEQFF.

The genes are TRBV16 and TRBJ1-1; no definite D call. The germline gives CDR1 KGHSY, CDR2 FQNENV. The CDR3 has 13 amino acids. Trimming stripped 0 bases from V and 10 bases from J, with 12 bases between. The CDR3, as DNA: TGTGCCAGCAGCCAATCGGGGAGGGTAGCAGCTTTCTTT. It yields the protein CASSQSGRVAAFF.

This CDR3 is CAWSVLHSYEQYF. DNA for the CDR3: TGTGCCTGGAGTGTACTACACTCCTACGAGCAGTACTTC. This chain uses TRBV30 with TRBJ2-7; unclear D gene. Germline values: CDR1 GTSNPN, CDR2 SVGIG (reference sequence). Between the trimmed V and J ends, which lost 0 bases and 0 bases, there was a span of 6 bases. The CDR3 has 13 amino acids.

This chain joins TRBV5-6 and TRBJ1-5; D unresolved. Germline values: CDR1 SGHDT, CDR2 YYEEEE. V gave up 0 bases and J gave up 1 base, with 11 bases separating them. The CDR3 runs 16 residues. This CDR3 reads CASSLGSSSSNQPQHF. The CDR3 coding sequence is TGTGCCAGCAGCTTGGGTTCGAGTTCAAGCAATCAGCCCCAGCATTTT.

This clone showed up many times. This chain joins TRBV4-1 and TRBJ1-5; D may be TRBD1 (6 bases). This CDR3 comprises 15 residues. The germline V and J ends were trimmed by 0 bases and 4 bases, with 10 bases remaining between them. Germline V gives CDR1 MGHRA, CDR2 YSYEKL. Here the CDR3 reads CASSQERGANQPQHF. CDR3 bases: TGCGCCAGCAGCCAAGAGCGGGGGGCTAATCAGCCCCAGCATTTT.

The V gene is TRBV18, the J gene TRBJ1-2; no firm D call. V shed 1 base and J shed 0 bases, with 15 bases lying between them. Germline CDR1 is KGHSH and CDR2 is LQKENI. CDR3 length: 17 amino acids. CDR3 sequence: CASSPLFFHSPNYGYTF. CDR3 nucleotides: TGTGCCAGCTCACCACTCTTTTTTCACAGTCCTAACTATGGCTACACCTTC.

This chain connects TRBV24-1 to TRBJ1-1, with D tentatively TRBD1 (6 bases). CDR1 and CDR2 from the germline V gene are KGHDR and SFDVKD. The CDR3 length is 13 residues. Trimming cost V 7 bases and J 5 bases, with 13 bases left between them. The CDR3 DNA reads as TGTGCCACCAGCTTAACCAGGGGTACTGAAGCTTTCTTT. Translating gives CATSLTRGTEAFF.

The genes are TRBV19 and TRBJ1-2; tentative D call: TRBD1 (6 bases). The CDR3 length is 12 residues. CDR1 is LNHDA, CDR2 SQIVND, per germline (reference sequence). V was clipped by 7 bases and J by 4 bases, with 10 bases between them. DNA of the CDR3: TGTGCCAGTACCGGACAGTTCTATGGCTACACCTTC. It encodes CASTGQFYGYTF.

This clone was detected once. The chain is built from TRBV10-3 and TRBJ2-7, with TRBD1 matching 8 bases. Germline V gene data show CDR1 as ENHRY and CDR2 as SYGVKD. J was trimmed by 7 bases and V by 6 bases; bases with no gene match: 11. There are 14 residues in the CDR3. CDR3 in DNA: TGTGCCATCAGACCGGGACAGGCCCTCGGGGAGCAGTACTTC. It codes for CAIRPGQALGEQYF.

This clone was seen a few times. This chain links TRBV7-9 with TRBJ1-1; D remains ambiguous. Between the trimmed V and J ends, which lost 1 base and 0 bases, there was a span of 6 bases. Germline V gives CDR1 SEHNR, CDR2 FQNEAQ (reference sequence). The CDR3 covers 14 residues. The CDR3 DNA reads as TGTGCCAGCAGCTTAGGTTTCGTGAACACTGAAGCTTTCTTT. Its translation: CASSLGFVNTEAFF.

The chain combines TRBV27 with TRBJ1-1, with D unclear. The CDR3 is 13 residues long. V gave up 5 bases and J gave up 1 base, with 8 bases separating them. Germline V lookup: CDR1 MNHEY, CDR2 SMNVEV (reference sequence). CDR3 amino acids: CASSQTPNTEAFF. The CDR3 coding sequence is TGTGCCAGCAGTCAGACACCGAACACTGAAGCTTTCTTT.

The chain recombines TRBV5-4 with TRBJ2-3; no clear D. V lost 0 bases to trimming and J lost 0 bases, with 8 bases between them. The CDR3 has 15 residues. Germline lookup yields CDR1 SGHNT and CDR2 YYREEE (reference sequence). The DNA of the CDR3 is TGTGCCAGCAGCTTGGGCAGGTCTAGCACAGATACGCAGTATTTT. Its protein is CASSLGRSSTDTQYF.

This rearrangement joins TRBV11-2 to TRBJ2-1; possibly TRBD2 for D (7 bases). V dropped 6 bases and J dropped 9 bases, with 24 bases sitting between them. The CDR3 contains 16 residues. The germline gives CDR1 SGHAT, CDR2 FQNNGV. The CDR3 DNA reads TGTGCCAGCAGTCGAGTAGGGGGGGATCGAACCGCTGAGCAGTTCTTC. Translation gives CASSRVGGDRTAEQFF.

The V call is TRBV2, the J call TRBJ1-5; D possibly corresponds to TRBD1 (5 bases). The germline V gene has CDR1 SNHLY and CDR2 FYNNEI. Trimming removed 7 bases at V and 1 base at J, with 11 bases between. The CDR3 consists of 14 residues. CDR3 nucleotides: TGTGCCAGCATGGGGGGAGGCAGCAATCAGCCCCAGCATTTT. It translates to CASMGGGSNQPQHF.

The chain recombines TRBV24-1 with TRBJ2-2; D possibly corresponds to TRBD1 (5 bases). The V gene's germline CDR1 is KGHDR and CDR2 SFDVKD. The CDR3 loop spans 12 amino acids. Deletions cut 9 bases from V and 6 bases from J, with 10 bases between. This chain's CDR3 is CATSRAAGELFF. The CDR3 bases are TGTGCCACCTCCAGGGCGGCCGGGGAGCTGTTTTTT.

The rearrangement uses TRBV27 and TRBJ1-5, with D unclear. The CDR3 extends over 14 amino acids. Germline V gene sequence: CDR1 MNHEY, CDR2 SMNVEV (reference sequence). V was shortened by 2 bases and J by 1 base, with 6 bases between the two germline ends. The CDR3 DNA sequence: TGTGCCAGCAGTTTAACCCTAAGCAATCAGCCCCAGCATTTT. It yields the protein CASSLTLSNQPQHF.

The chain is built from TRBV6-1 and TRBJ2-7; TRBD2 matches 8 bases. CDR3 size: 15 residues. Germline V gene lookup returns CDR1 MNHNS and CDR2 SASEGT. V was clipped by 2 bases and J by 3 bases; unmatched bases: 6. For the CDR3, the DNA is TGTGCCAGCAGTGAACTAACTAGCGGAAACTACGAGCAGTACTTC. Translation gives CASSELTSGNYEQYF.

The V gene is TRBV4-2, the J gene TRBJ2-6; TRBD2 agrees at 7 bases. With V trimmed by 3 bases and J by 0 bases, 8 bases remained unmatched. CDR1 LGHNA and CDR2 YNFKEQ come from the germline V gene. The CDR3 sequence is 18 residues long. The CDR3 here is CASSQDGLVGSGANVLTF. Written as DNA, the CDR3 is TGTGCCAGCAGCCAGGACGGACTAGTGGGCTCTGGGGCCAACGTCCTGACTTTC.

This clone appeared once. The CDR3 sequence: CASSPELATDTQYF. The CDR3 DNA is TGCGCCAGCAGCCCCGAGCTAGCCACAGATACGCAGTATTTT. The genes are TRBV5-1 and TRBJ2-3, with D tentatively TRBD2 (5 bases). CDR1 and CDR2 from the germline V gene are SGHRS and YFSETQ. The CDR3 sequence is 14 residues long. Trimming removed 4 bases at V and 2 bases at J, with 11 bases between.

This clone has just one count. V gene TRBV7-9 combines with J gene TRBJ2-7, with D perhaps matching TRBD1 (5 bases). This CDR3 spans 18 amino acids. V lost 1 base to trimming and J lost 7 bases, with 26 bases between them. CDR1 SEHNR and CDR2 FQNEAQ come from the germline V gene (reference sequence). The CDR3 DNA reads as TGTGCCAGCAGCTTAGGAAGTGGGCTGGGCAGGGCAAATTGGGAGCAGTACTTC. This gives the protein CASSLGSGLGRANWEQYF.

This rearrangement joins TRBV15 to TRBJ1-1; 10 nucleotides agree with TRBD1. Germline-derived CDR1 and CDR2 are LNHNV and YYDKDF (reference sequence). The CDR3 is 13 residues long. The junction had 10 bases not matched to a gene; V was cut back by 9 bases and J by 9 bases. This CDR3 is CATKGQGSGKAFF. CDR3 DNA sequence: TGTGCCACTAAGGGACAGGGGTCTGGAAAAGCTTTCTTT.